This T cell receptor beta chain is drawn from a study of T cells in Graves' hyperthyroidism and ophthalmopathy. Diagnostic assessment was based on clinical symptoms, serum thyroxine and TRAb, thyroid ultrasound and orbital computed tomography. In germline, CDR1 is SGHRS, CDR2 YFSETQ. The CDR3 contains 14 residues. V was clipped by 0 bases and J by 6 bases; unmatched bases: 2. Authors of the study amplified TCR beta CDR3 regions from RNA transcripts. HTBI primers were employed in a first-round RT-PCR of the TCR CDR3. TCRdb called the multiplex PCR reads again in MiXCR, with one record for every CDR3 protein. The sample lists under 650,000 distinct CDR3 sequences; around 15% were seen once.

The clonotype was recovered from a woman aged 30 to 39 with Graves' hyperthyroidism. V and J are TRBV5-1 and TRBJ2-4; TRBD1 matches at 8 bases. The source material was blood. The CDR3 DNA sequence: TGCGCCAGCAGCTTGGCGACAGGGGTAAACATTCAGTACTTC. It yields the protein CASSLATGVNIQYF.